This T cell receptor (beta chain) appears in the sequencing data of a study of blood T cell repertoires in COVID-19. The overall study: PBMCs, B-cell-depleted T cells, or T cells were the source of the cDNA or gDNA that made up the material.

Sequenced by immunoSEQ multiplex PCR; TCRdb stores in-frame clones only, minus some. The sample contains more than 20,000 clones, 89% of which appear only once. Germline V gene lookup returns CDR1 SGHAT and CDR2 FQNNGV. The CDR3 runs 17 residues. The V segment lost 1 base and the J segment 3 bases; nucleotides outside the gene matches: 11. The sequenced sample was peripheral blood. The TCR originated in a human donor with active COVID-19. The donor label of this sample is uncertain. J is TRBJ2-5 and V is TRBV11-2; TRBD1 matches 7 bases. CDR3 protein: CASSLARGIGTEETQYF. The CDR3 DNA follows: TGTGCCAGCAGCTTAGCAAGAGGGATAGGGACAGAAGAGACCCAGTACTTC.